This T cell receptor (beta chain) comes out of a study of neurological immune-mediated disorders. TCRdb itself ran the 5' RACE reads through MiXCR, one entry per CDR3 protein. The table includes some 43,000 distinct CDR3 sequences, 2% to 3% detected once. Study outcomes and limitations: For the multiple sclerosis repertoire cluster, no association with any clinical or MRI feature was found. The expanded clones of different subjects shared no CDR3 amino acid sequences (suggesting private repertoires in all groups). On phylogenetic grouping, the repertoires of 18 of 34 multiple sclerosis patients fell within one related-CDR3 cluster, constituting a possible signature.

CDR1 MNHEY and CDR2 SMNVEV come from the germline V gene (reference sequence). V lost 6 bases and J 5 bases, leaving 11 bases between the germline ends. This CDR3 contains 13 residues. Unsorted libraries were prepared from 2 million PBMCs held at -80 C. Ten or more counts support this clonotype. Its target is not known. The chain has TRBV27 and TRBJ2-4; TRBD1 might be the D (8 bases). What was sequenced was PBMCs. The sequence was collected from a man aged 25 to 40 with multiple sclerosis. CDR3 sequence: CASSTGGENIQYF. The CDR3 bases are TGTGCCAGCAGCACAGGGGGGGAAAACATTCAGTACTTC.